Presented here are 27 T cell receptor beta chains from one specimen sequenced in a study of blood T cells in healthy people across ages. The second PCR ran about 7 to 12 cycles with a sample-barcoded 5' primer and J-beta primers. TCRdb reprocessed the 5' RACE reads with MiXCR, giving one entry per CDR3 protein. This table has about 650,000 distinct CDR3 sequences, about 34% appearing once. Sample: blood. These receptors came from a woman of 80 years or more in good health.

In this sample, this clonotype turned up a few times. CDR3 sequence: CASSLALGFGEDDEQYF. The CDR3 DNA reads as TGTGCCAGCAGCTTAGCGCTTGGGTTTGGGGAAGATGACGAGCAGTACTTC. The gene calls are TRBV7-8 and TRBJ2-7; no clear D. Trimming took 0 bases from V and 5 from J, leaving 20 bases between them. Per germline, CDR1 SGHVS and CDR2 FQNEAQ. The length of the CDR3 is 17 residues.

Regarding this clonotype: This sequence may be a read error, since a much larger clone differs from it by one base. The V call is TRBV7-3, the J call TRBJ1-2; D is ambiguous. From germline, CDR1 is SGHTA and CDR2 FQGTGA. V lost 6 bases, J lost 7 bases, and 18 bases lay in between. This CDR3 comprises 14 residues. The CDR3 here is CASSPSFRWSGYTF. The CDR3 DNA reads as TGTGCCAGCAGTCCATCGTTCCGGTGGTCTGGCTACACCTTC.

Concerning this clonotype: This sequence may be a read error, since a much larger clone differs from it by one base. V usage is TRBV20-1 and J usage is TRBJ2-5, with TRBD1 identical over 8 bases. The CDR3 has 14 amino acids. V shed 6 bases and J 5 bases; nucleotides not matched to a gene: 11. The germline gives CDR1 DFQATT, CDR2 SNEGSKA (reference sequence). CDR3 DNA sequence: TGCAGTGCCGAGAATCGACAGGGGCGGGAGACCCAGTACTTC. Its translation: CSAENRQGRETQYF.

A remark on this clonotype: A much larger clone lies one base from this, so it may be a read error. The gene calls are TRBV7-9 and TRBJ2-7; the D gene could be TRBD1 or TRBD2 (7 bases each). The CDR3 sequence is 13 residues long. V lost 8 bases, J lost 3 bases, and 14 bases lay in between. Germline V lookup: CDR1 SEHNR, CDR2 FQNEAQ (reference sequence). The CDR3 DNA is TGTGCCAGCTGGGCAGGGGGGGGCTACGAGCAGTACTTC. This sequence encodes CASWAGGGYEQYF. Using reference TRBV7-9 and TRBJ2-7 for the parts outside the CDR3, the full variable domain is DTGVSQNPRHKITKRGQNVTFRCDPISEHNRLYWYRQTLGQGPEFLTYFQNEAQLEKSRLLSDRFSAERPKGSFSTLEIQRTEQGDSAMYLCASWAGGGYEQYFGPGTRLTVT.

This clonotype was seen at least ten times. The chain links TRBV20-1 to TRBJ2-5, with D perhaps matching TRBD1 or TRBD2 (5 bases each). CDR1 is DFQATT, CDR2 SNEGSKA, per germline (reference sequence). With 3 bases removed from V and 0 bases from J, the gap between germline ends came to 11 bases. This CDR3 comprises 14 residues. The CDR3 nucleotides are TGCAGTGCTAGGAGAGGGGCAAACCAAGAGACCCAGTACTTC. Its translation is CSARRGANQETQYF.

As to this clonotype: Relative to the germline gene, one junction end is altered; a read error may explain this. CDR3 sequence reads: CAGSGRDRTNEKLFF. The CDR3 DNA reads as TGTGCCGGCAGCGGTCGGGACAGGACTAATGAAAAACTGTTTTTT. V usage is TRBV11-2 and J usage is TRBJ1-4, with TRBD1 matching over 8 bases. CDR1 is SGHAT and CDR2 is FQNNGV in the germline V gene. This CDR3 has 15 amino acids. Full variable domain (missing parts from reference TRBV11-2 and TRBJ1-4): EAGVAQSPRYKIIEKRQSVAFWCNPISGHATLYWYQQILGQGPKLLIQFQNNGVVDDSQLPKDRFSAERLKGVDSTLKIQPAKLEDSAVYLCAGSGRDRTNEKLFFGSGTQLSVL.

With regard to this clonotype: This may be a read error, as it is one base from a much larger clone. The V gene is TRBV20-1, the J gene TRBJ1-4, with D tentatively TRBD1 (6 bases). In germline, CDR1 is DFQATT, CDR2 SNEGSKA (reference sequence). The CDR3 runs to 15 residues. CDR3 sequence (DNA): TGCAGTGCTCCTGGAGGAGGGGGAATAGGAGAAAAACGGTTTTTT. This translates into CSAPGGGGIGEKRFF.

In regard to this clonotype: In this CDR3 the conserved last residue, phenylalanine or tryptophan, is missing, so a read error is likely. The DNA is left out, because the CDR3 cannot be placed on it with certainty; the CDR3 is given as TCRdb lists it. J is TRBJ2-6 and V is TRBV20-1; TRBD2 is the table's D call, not checked against the DNA. The length of the CDR3 is 13 amino acids, counting both ends. Looked up from germline, CDR1 is DFQATT and CDR2 is SNEGSKA (reference sequence). The CDR3 sequence is CSARTSGGPPPNT.

This rearrangement joins TRBV6-5 to TRBJ1-4, with D tentatively TRBD1 (5 bases). This CDR3 is 15 amino acids long. From germline, CDR1 is MNHEY and CDR2 SVGAGI. Trimming cost V 0 bases and J 5 bases, with 10 bases left between them. The CDR3 coding sequence is TGTGCCAGCAGTTACTCGAATAGACAGAATGAAAAACTGTTTTTT. Its translation: CASSYSNRQNEKLFF.

The chain uses TRBV4-1 and TRBJ1-2; 7 bases are a match to TRBD1. CDR1 and CDR2 from the germline V gene are MGHRA and YSYEKL. The CDR3 sequence is 17 residues long. Trimming took 0 bases from V and 5 from J; bases not matched to a gene: 12. CDR3 nucleotide sequence: TGCGCCAGCAGCCAAGATCAACAGGGGACAATGGCTTATGGCTACACCTTC. Encoded protein: CASSQDQQGTMAYGYTF.

A word on this clonotype: This may be a read error, as it is one base from a much larger clone. The chain recombines TRBV6-2 or TRBV6-3 with TRBJ2-7, with D perhaps TRBD1 (5 bases). Germline CDR1 and CDR2: MNHEY and SVGEGT. The CDR3 is 13 residues long. As DNA, the CDR3 is TGTGCCGGCAGACAGAGAAGCTCCTACGAGCAGTACTTC. This sequence encodes CAGRQRSSYEQYF.

Only a few counts were recorded for this clonotype. A much more abundant neighbour one base away suggests this may be a read error. The chain employs TRBV20-1 and TRBJ1-6, with D maybe TRBD1 (6 bases). CDR1 DFQATT and CDR2 SNEGSKA come from the germline V gene (reference sequence). V shed 7 bases and J shed 7 bases, with 17 bases lying between them. CDR3 length equals 14 residues. The CDR3: CSVKGDGLNSPLHF. Written as DNA, the CDR3 is TGCAGTGTTAAGGGGGACGGCCTAAATTCACCCCTCCACTTT.

This chain connects TRBV7-9 to TRBJ2-1; D may be TRBD2 (6 bases). Trimming took off 5 bases at V and 0 bases at J, with 20 bases between the two ends. CDR3 size: 18 residues. CDR1 is SEHNR and CDR2 is FQNEAQ in the germline V gene (reference sequence). CDR3 in amino acids: CASSKGAMAGSSYNEQFF. The CDR3 DNA reads as TGTGCCAGCAGCAAAGGGGCAATGGCGGGGAGCTCCTACAATGAGCAGTTCTTC. The full variable domain, with the rest looked up from reference TRBV7-9 and TRBJ2-1, is DTGVSQNPRHKITKRGQNVTFRCDPISEHNRLYWYRQTLGQGPEFLTYFQNEAQLEKSRLLSDRFSAERPKGSFSTLEIQRTEQGDSAMYLCASSKGAMAGSSYNEQFFGPGTRLTVL.

The gene calls are TRBV12-3 or TRBV12-4 and TRBJ2-3; perhaps TRBD2 as D (5 bases). The V end lost 3 bases, the J end lost 0 bases, and 10 bases lay between the germline ends. There are 15 residues in the CDR3. Written as DNA, the CDR3 is TGTGCCAGCAGTTTTACTAGAGGGAGCACAGATACGCAGTATTTT. The encoded protein is CASSFTRGSTDTQYF.

This clonotype was recorded once. The CDR3: CSVVVVAPPYEQFF. CDR3 DNA: TGCAGCGTTGTTGTGGTGGCCCCTCCCTATGAGCAGTTCTTC. The rearrangement joins TRBV29-1 to TRBJ2-1; no clear D. This CDR3 region has 14 residues. V was shortened by 4 bases and J by 8 bases, with 18 bases between the two germline ends. Germline-derived CDR1 and CDR2 are SQVTM and ANQGSEA.

This clonotype came up many times. The rearrangement links TRBV20-1 to TRBJ2-3; D is tentatively TRBD1 or TRBD2 (6 bases each). CDR1 DFQATT and CDR2 SNEGSKA come from the germline V gene (reference sequence). CDR3 size: 17 residues. Deletions cut 3 bases from V and 1 base from J, with 20 bases between. CDR3 protein: CSASHGGNSRGTDTQYF. The CDR3 coding sequence is TGCAGTGCTAGTCACGGGGGCAACTCACGGGGCACAGATACGCAGTATTTT.

This sequence joins TRBV6-2 or TRBV6-3 and TRBJ1-5; a possible D gene is TRBD1 (6 bases). Germline values: CDR1 MNHEY, CDR2 SVGEGT. The V end lost 6 bases, the J end lost 5 bases, and 20 bases lay between the germline ends. The CDR3 is 16 residues long. The chain's CDR3 is CASRPPEVGGYQPQHF. CDR3 bases: TGTGCCAGCAGACCTCCCGAGGTGGGGGGCTATCAGCCCCAGCATTTT.

A few counts support this clonotype. V usage is TRBV27 and J usage is TRBJ1-1; a possible D gene is TRBD1 (5 bases). Trimming removed 3 bases at V and 4 bases at J, with 12 bases between. The CDR3 has 14 residues. Germline CDR1 is MNHEY and CDR2 is SMNVEV (reference sequence). This CDR3 reads CASSFDERGTEAFF. CDR3 DNA: TGTGCCAGCAGTTTTGACGAAAGGGGCACTGAAGCTTTCTTT.

A remark on this clonotype: This sequence may be a read error, since a much larger clone differs from it by one base. The gene calls are TRBV7-3 and TRBJ2-1, with a possible D match to TRBD1 (6 bases). This CDR3 contains 15 residues. Per the germline V gene, CDR1 is SGHTA and CDR2 is FQGTGA. The CDR3 DNA reads as TGTGCCGGCAGCTTACAGGGTGGTGCCTACAATGAGCAGTTCTTC. It translates to CAGSLQGGAYNEQFF. The full variable domain, its missing parts supplied by reference TRBV7-3 and TRBJ2-1, is GAGVSQTPSNKVTEKGKYVELRCDPISGHTALYWYRQSLGQGPEFLIYFQGTGAADDSGLPNDRFFAVRPEGSVSTLKIQRTERGDSAVYLCAGSLQGGAYNEQFFGPGTRLTVL.

The chain has TRBV5-1 and TRBJ2-1; 11 bases line up with TRBD1. There are 14 residues in the CDR3. The V gene's germline CDR1 is SGHRS and CDR2 YFSETQ. Losses at the gene ends were 4 bases for V and 8 bases for J; bases not matched to a gene: 5. The CDR3 DNA reads TGCGCCAGCAGCCAAAGGACAGGGGGCTATGAGCAGTTCTTC. This encodes CASSQRTGGYEQFF.

The sample holds a few counts of this clonotype. Given a much more abundant clone one base away, this may be a read error. J is TRBJ2-1 and V is TRBV3-1, with TRBD2 matching over 15 bases. V lost 0 bases, J lost 12 bases, and 9 bases stayed unmatched. The CDR3 contains 17 residues. CDR1 and CDR2 (germline): LGHDT, YNNKEL (reference sequence). The CDR3 DNA is TGTGCCAGCAGCCAAGACGAGGGACTAGCGGGGGGCGCGGTGCAGTTCTTC. Translating gives CASSQDEGLAGGAVQFF.

In DNA form, the CDR3 reads TGTGCCAGCAGCTCCAGGGGGAATGATGGCAAAAACATTCAGTACTTC. Protein product: CASSSRGNDGKNIQYF. This sequence joins TRBV27 and TRBJ2-4, with 7 bases that match TRBD1. From germline, CDR1 is MNHEY and CDR2 SMNVEV (reference sequence). Losses at the gene ends were 6 bases for V and 3 bases for J; bases not matched to a gene: 11. The CDR3 runs to 16 residues.

V is TRBV12-3 or TRBV12-4 and J is TRBJ1-4; D not certain. The length of the CDR3 is 12 residues. The V and J ends lost 3 bases and 7 bases respectively, with 6 bases between them. The CDR3 spells CASSFFSEKLFF. The CDR3 coding sequence is TGTGCCAGCAGTTTTTTCTCTGAAAAACTGTTTTTT.

This clonotype was seen a few times. A much bigger clone sits one base away, suggesting this may be a read error. The chain recombines TRBV20-1 with TRBJ2-7; 9 bases line up with TRBD1. Losses at the gene ends were 4 bases for V and 7 bases for J; bases not matched to a gene: 8. This CDR3 contains 13 residues. CDR1 is DFQATT, CDR2 SNEGSKA, per germline (reference sequence). CDR3 DNA sequence: TGCAGTGCTAAGATACAGGGGGCGAATGAGCAGTACTTC. Translation gives CSAKIQGANEQYF.

The rearrangement joins TRBV28 to TRBJ1-5; D is perhaps TRBD1 (5 bases). In germline, CDR1 is MDHEN, CDR2 SYDVKM. This CDR3 spans 13 amino acids. Trimming cost V 7 bases and J 4 bases, with 11 bases left between them. The CDR3 is CASINRGNQPQHF. DNA for the CDR3: TGTGCCAGCATTAATCGGGGGAATCAGCCCCAGCATTTT.

The chain recombines TRBV20-1 with TRBJ2-1; 11 nucleotides agree with TRBD1. The ends lost 0 bases at V and 4 bases at J; junction bases unmatched: 17. Germline V gene lookup returns CDR1 DFQATT and CDR2 SNEGSKA (reference sequence). The length of the CDR3 is 20 residues. The CDR3 loop is CSARDRGQGVSWTFYNEQFF. Here the CDR3 DNA reads TGCAGTGCTAGAGATCGGGGACAGGGGGTATCGTGGACGTTTTACAATGAGCAGTTCTTC.

On this clonotype: This could be a read error, since a much larger clone is one nucleotide away. The CDR3 DNA reads as TGTGCCAGCCGTCACGGACAGGGTAATCAGGTCCAAGAGACCCAGTTCTTC. It encodes CASRHGQGNQVQETQFF. J is TRBJ2-1 and V is TRBV2; 8 nucleotides agree with TRBD1. The V segment lost 8 bases and the J segment 13 bases; nucleotides outside the gene matches: 25. The length of the CDR3 is 17 residues. The germline gives CDR1 SNHLY, CDR2 FYNNEI.